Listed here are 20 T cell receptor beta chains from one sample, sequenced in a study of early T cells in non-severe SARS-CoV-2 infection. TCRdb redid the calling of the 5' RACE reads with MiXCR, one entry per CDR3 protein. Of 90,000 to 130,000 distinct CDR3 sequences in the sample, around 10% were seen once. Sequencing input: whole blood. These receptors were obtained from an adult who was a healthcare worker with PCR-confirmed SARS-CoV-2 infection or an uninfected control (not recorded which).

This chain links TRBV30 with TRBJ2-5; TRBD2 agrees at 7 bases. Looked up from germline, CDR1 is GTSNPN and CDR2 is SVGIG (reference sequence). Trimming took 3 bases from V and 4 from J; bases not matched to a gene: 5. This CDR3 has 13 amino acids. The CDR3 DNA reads TGTGCCTGGAGCATGGGGGGGAGAGAGACCCAGTACTTC. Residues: CAWSMGGRETQYF.

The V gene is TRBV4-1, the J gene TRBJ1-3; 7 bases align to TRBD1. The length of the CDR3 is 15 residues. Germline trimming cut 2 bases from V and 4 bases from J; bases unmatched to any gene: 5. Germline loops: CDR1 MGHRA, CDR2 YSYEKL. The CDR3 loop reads CASSQTDRVGNTIYF. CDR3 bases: TGCGCCAGCAGCCAAACAGACAGGGTCGGAAACACCATATATTTT.

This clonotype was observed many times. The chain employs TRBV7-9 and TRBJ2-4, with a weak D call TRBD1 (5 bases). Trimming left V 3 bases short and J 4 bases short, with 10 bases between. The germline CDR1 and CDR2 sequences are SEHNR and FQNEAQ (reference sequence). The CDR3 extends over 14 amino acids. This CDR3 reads CASSLNGAKNIQYF. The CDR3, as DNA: TGTGCCAGCAGCTTGAATGGGGCGAAAAACATTCAGTACTTC.

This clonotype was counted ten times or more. The CDR3 reads CASSPEGFSYEQYF. The DNA for the CDR3 is TGTGCCAGCTCACCTGAAGGATTCTCCTACGAGCAGTACTTC. The J gene is TRBJ2-7, the V gene TRBV18; D call uncertain. The CDR3 extends over 14 amino acids. In germline, CDR1 is KGHSH, CDR2 LQKENI. V was trimmed by 3 bases and J by 0 bases, leaving 9 bases between them.

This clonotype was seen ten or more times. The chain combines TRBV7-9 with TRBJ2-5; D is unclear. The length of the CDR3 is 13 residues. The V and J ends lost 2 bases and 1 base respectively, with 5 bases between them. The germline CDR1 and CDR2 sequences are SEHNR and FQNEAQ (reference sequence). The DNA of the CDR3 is TGTGCCAGCAGCTTACACAGCCAAGAGACCCAGTACTTC. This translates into CASSLHSQETQYF.

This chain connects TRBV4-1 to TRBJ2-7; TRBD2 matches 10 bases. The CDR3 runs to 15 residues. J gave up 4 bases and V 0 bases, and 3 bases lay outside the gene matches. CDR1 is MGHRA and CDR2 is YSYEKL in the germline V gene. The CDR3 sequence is CASSQEAGGYYEQYF. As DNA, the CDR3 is TGCGCCAGCAGCCAAGAAGCGGGGGGGTATTACGAGCAGTACTTC.

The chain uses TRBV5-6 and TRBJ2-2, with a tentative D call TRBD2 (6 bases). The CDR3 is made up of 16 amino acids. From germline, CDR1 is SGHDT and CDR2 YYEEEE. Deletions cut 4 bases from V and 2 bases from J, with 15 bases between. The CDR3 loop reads CASSHGGPVNTGELFF. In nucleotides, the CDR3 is TGTGCCAGCAGCCACGGGGGTCCAGTAAACACCGGGGAGCTGTTTTTT.

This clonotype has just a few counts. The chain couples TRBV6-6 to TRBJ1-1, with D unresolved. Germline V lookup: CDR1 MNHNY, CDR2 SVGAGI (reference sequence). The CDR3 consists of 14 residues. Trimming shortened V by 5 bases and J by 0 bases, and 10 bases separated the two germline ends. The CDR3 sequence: CASSGRSMNTEAFF. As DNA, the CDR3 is TGTGCCAGCAGTGGACGGAGCATGAACACTGAAGCTTTCTTT.

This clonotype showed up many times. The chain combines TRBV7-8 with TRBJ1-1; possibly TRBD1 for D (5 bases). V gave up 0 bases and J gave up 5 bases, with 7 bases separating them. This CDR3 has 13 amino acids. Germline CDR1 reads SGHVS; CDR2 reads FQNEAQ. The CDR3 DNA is TGTGCCAGCAGCTTAGCGGAGGGGACTGAAGCTTTCTTT. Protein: CASSLAEGTEAFF.

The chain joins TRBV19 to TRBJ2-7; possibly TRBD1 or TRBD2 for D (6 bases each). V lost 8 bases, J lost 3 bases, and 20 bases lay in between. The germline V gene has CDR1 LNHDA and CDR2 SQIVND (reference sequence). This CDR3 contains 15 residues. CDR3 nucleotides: TGTGCCAGTGGTCGGGGGTTAGGACAGCACTACGAGCAGTACTTC. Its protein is CASGRGLGQHYEQYF.

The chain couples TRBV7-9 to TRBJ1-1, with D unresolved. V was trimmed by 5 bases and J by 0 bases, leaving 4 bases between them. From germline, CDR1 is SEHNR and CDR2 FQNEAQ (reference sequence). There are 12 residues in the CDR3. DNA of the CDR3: TGTGCCAGCAGCGTTGTGAACACTGAAGCTTTCTTT. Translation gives CASSVVNTEAFF.

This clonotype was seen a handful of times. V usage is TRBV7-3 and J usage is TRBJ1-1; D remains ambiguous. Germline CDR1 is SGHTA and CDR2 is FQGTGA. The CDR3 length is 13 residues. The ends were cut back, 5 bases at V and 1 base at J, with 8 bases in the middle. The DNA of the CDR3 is TGTGCCAGCAGCATGCGGGGGAACACTGAAGCTTTCTTT. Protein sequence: CASSMRGNTEAFF.

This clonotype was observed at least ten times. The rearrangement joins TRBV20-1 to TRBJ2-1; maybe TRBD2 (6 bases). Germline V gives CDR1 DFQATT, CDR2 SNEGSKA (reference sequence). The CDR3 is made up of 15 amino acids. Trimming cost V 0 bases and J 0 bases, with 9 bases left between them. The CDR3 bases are TGCAGTGCTAGAGACTACGGGAGCTCCTACAATGAGCAGTTCTTC. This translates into CSARDYGSSYNEQFF.

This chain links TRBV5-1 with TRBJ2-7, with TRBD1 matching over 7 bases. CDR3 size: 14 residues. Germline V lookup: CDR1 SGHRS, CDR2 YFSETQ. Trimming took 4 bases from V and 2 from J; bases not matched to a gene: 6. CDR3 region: CASSQRDSPYEQYF. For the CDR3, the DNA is TGCGCCAGCAGCCAACGGGACAGTCCCTACGAGCAGTACTTC.

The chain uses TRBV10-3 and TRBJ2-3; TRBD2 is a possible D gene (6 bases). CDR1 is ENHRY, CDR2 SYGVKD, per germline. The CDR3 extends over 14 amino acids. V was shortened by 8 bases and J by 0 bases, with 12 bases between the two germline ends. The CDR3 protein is CAIAAGTSTDTQYF. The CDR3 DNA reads TGTGCCATCGCGGCGGGGACCAGCACAGATACGCAGTATTTT.

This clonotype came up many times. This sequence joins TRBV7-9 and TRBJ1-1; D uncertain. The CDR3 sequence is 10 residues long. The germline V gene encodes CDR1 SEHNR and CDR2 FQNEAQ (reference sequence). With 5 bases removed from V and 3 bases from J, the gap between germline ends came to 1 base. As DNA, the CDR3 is TGTGCCAGCAGCCACACTGAAGCTTTCTTT. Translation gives CASSHTEAFF.

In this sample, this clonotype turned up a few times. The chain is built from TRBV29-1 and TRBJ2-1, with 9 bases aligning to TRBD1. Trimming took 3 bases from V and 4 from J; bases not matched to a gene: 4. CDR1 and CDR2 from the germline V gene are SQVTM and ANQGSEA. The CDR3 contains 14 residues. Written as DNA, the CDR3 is TGCAGCGTTGACGGGACAGGGATATACAATGAGCAGTTCTTC. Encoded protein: CSVDGTGIYNEQFF.

CDR3 in DNA: TGCAGCCTACGGGGGAATTCACCCCTCCACTTT. It codes for CSLRGNSPLHF. The V and J genes are TRBV29-1 and TRBJ1-6, with a weak D call TRBD1 (5 bases). Germline V CDR1 and CDR2: SQVTM, ANQGSEA. This CDR3 region has 11 residues. Trimming cost V 8 bases and J 7 bases, with 9 bases left between them.

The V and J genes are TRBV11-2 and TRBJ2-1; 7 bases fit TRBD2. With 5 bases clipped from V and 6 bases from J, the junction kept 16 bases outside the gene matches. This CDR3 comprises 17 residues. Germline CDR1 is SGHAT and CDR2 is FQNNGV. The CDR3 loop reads CASSRAGQIGIRNEQFF. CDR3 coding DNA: TGTGCCAGCAGCCGAGCGGGGCAGATCGGGATACGCAATGAGCAGTTCTTC.

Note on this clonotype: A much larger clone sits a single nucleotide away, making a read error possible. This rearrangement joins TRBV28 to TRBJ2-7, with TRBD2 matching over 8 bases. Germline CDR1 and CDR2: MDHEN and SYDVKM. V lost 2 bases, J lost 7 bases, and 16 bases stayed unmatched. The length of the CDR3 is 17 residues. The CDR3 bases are TGTGCCAGCAGTTTACTGAGCGGGGGCCTCTCTACGATGGAGCAGTACTTC. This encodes CASSLLSGGLSTMEQYF.